This TCR beta chain was sequenced during a study of monozygotic twins with cystic fibrosis (TCRdb year 2021). Notes on the research overall: Around 3 micrograms of fragmented DNA went through around 14 PCR cycles to produce barcoded libraries. Twins were ranked among 800 to 1,200 cohort participants for weight-for-height and FEVPerc (FEV1 disease centile) on the day of blood sampling. TCR beta repertoires were compared within and between 16 monozygotic twin pairs with cystic fibrosis so that genetic influence on V and J gene usage could be assessed. Data for three of the twin pairs had previously been reported in another context. Ten female and six male twin pairs, aged about 2.0 to 36.4 years (median roughly 9.5 years) and mostly children and adolescents, were included in the cohort.

As to this clone: Its recognized antigen is unknown. Base qualities are not at hand, and no much larger clone is one base apart.

The twin pairs came from the European Cystic Fibrosis Twin and Sibling Study Cohort, which recruited patients from 158 CF clinics across 14 European countries. Zygosity and CFTR genotype were verified in-house, and zygosity was tested by multiplex PCR of nine short tandem repeat loci. Each twin gave a peripheral blood sample, and clinical parameters were documented on that same day of blood sampling. Phenol/chloroform extraction was used to isolate genomic DNA from peripheral blood cells, and the DNA was then kept in TE buffer at 4 degrees C. The CDR3 starts with the cysteine, ends with the phenylalanine, and has 14 residues. CDR3 DNA is the only sequence kept; it has 42 bases, read in frame from the first base. Via the germline V gene, CDR1 is SNHLY and CDR2 FYNNEI. V is pared back by 7 bases and J by 5 bases, with 18 bases lying between the germline termini. Following the manufacturer's instructions, TCR beta CDR3 regions were amplified by multiplex PCR with the immunoSEQ immune profiling system. An Illumina NextSeq system was used to carry out the sequencing. Under the source paper's analysis protocol: Sequence data were processed on the immunoSEQ Analyzer platform, and clonality was calculated as the square root of Simpson's index of productive rearrangements. Similarity in V and J usage was measured by Jensen-Shannon distance, and OLGA was used to compute CDR3 generation probabilities. The researchers looked up shared CDR3 sequences in the immuneACCESS database (August 2020) and in VDJdb (December 2020). TCRdb mirrors the immuneACCESS table, restricted to in-frame sequences. Some clones are absent from its copies; in checked studies, under half trace to an unresolved V gene, and the reason for the others is unknown. D and trimming were read from the DNA, whereas the V and J calls and clone size are those reported in that table. For this sample there are 18,000 or so clones; roughly 89% appear just once. The top ten clonotypes cover 1.5% to 2% of the sample.

The paper's findings and limits, for the study overall: Sharing of nucleotide-identical clonotypes was significantly greater within monozygotic CF twin pairs than between unrelated CF individuals (P = 0.000026, Mann-Whitney). The greatest similarity to the co-twin was observed for V gene usage in 13 of 16 pairs and for J usage in 8 of 16 pairs, which suggested genetic constraints. Simpson clonality tended to be low (median around 0.0094), which suggests a naive-dominated repertoire, although clonality was higher in the most severely affected patients. The cohort was small, and no association was found between shared CDR3 numbers and age, concordance or disease severity.

The chain couples TRBV2 to TRBJ2-7; a weak D assignment points to TRBD2 (5 bases agree). The sequencing sample was made of blood. This receptor was identified in a girl aged 2-9 years with cystic fibrosis. The CDR3 sequence is CASTMQARGHEQYF. The DNA sequence is TGTGCCAGCACAATGCAGGCCCGCGGGCACGAGCAGTACTTC. Here the CDR3 is joined to the reference TRBV2 and TRBJ2-7 genes, and the full variable domain is: EPEVTQTPSHQVTQMGQEVILRCVPISNHLYFYWYRQILGQKVEFLVSFYNNEISEKSEIFDDQFSVERPDGSNFTLKIRSTKLEDSAMYFCASTMQARGHEQYFGPGTRLTVT.